This T cell receptor beta chain emerged from a study of OX40 agonist ivuxolimab in advanced cancers. A note on this clone: The antigen remains undetermined.

Germline V gives CDR1 DFQATT, CDR2 SNEGSKA (reference sequence). Deletions cut 5 bases from V and 8 bases from J, with 12 bases between. This CDR3 contains 11 residues. Findings and caveats of the study: The 0.1-3.0 mg/kg partial responders had among the lowest clonal expansion.

Data came from immunoSEQ multiplex PCR; TCRdb stores just in-frame clones and leaves some out. Here the sample spans around 80,000 clones, around 83% being singletons. The specimen was CD4+ or CD8+ T cells sorted from blood, collected in a trial of the OX40 agonist ivuxolimab. V is TRBV20-1 and J is TRBJ1-1; no clear D. The clonotype was recovered from an adult with an advanced solid tumor such as melanoma, head and neck, liver or kidney cancer. The CDR3 sequence: CSAPLVVEAFF. Here the CDR3 DNA reads TGCAGTGCTCCCCTGGTAGTGGAAGCTTTCTTT.